The clone carrying this T cell receptor beta chain was counted a few times. V lost 5 bases and J lost 4, with 15 bases in between. The V gene's germline CDR1 is MNHEY and CDR2 SMNVEV (reference sequence). The CDR3 runs 14 residues. These data belong to a study of OX40 agonist ivuxolimab in advanced cancers. Enrollment shut out patients with autoimmune disease history or systemic immunosuppression. Clones were sequenced by immunoSEQ multiplex PCR, and TCRdb holds only the in-frame ones, with some missing. Found here are roughly 92,000 clones, about 90% of them singletons; the top ten hold around 8.7%. The clonotype was recovered from an adult with an advanced solid tumor such as melanoma, head and neck, liver or kidney cancer. This sequence joins TRBV27 and TRBJ2-7; D is perhaps TRBD1 (7 bases). The material sequenced was CD4+ or CD8+ T cells sorted from blood, taken in a trial of the OX40 agonist ivuxolimab. This CDR3 reads CASSPGGMVYEQYF. In nucleotides, the CDR3 is TGTGCCAGCAGTCCAGGGGGGATGGTGTACGAGCAGTACTTC.